These T cell receptor beta chains were read from a single sample in a study of radiotherapy plus CTLA-4 blockade in lung cancer. The table came from immunoSEQ multiplex PCR; TCRdb's copy has only in-frame clones and leaves some out. Of over 80,000 clones in the sample, about 83% were seen once. Sequencing used peripheral blood, obtained from a patient treated with radiotherapy plus ipilimumab. All receptors come from a human donor with non-small cell lung cancer who had stable disease on radiotherapy plus ipilimumab. CDR3s include the opening cysteine and the closing phenylalanine or tryptophan. Fields, in order: V gene, CDR3 protein.

TRBV5-1	CASSFTPAAEKLFF
TRBV7-2	CASSLARGDTQYF
TRBV4-1	CASSQVYGQGNNYEQYF
TRBV30	CAWSVGFTGGYGYTF
TRBV7-2	CASNGLAGKETQYF
TRBV4-1	CASSQDPAQETQYF
TRBV2	CASSNSRGTYNEQFF
TRBV7-2	CASSLVAGGSSPLHF
TRBV19	CASSKNRGIDEQFF
TRBV6-6	CASSYDSGRGEQFF
TRBV10-1	CASSESGAGANVLTF
TRBV28	CASARQGPGGTGELFF
TRBV5-5	CASSFGQAEAFF
TRBV19	CASSVGLAVETQYF
TRBV6-1	CASTSTGESGELFF
TRBV5-8	CASSLAGQEWNEQYF
TRBV27	CASSLHGSRGYTF
TRBV18	CASSIQEYYEQYF
TRBV28	CASSSGAGGTDTQYF
TRBV4-1	CASSQTPSRLAGTYEQYF
TRBV28	CASIRADSGFGEQYF
TRBV25-1	CASSFLAPTDTQYF
TRBV7-9	CASSLGDRGRGNTEAFF
TRBV10-1	CASSDRGADTQYF